This T cell receptor (beta chain) was captured in a study of OX40 agonist ivuxolimab in advanced cancers. Study-level results: Average numbers of expanded clones were greater in CD8+ T cells than in CD4+.

A note on this clone: Its target is not known.

The J segment lost 3 bases and the V segment lost 2 bases, leaving 7 bases of the junction unmatched. Germline values: CDR1 MDHEN, CDR2 SYDVKM. The length of the CDR3 is 16 residues. The table came from immunoSEQ multiplex PCR; TCRdb's copy has only in-frame clones and leaves some out. Of tens of thousands of clones listed, 85% to 95% are singletons. The genes are TRBV28 and TRBJ1-3, with 7 bases matching TRBD1. The receptor was isolated from an adult with an advanced solid tumor such as melanoma, head and neck, liver or kidney cancer. The sample here was CD4+ or CD8+ T cells sorted from blood, taken in a trial of the OX40 agonist ivuxolimab. CDR3 protein: CASSLPPDRNGNTIYF. Here the CDR3 DNA reads TGTGCCAGCAGTTTACCCCCGGACAGGAATGGAAACACCATATATTTT.